Listed below are T cell receptor beta chains from one sample, sequenced in a study of blood T cell repertoires in COVID-19. The repertoire was sequenced with immunoSEQ multiplex PCR; TCRdb's copy has only in-frame clones and lacks some. The sample yields roughly 230,000 clones, approximately 85% seen once. The sequenced sample consisted of peripheral blood. Receptors originate from a man aged 50 to 60 with COVID-19, enrolled during active disease. The CDR3 runs from the conserved cysteine through the conserved F or W. D genes are given only for firm matches. The size field is filled for only some rows; it gives once, few, many or a size class.

>TRBJ2-2|few|-|16|TRBV7-9
CASSLAGQKNTGELFF
TGTGCCAGCAGCTTAGCTGGACAGAAGAACACCGGGGAGCTGTTTTTT
>TRBJ2-7|once|-|13|TRBV14
CASSRDIGLREYF
TGTGCCAGCAGCCGCGACATAGGTCTGCGGGAGTACTTC
>TRBJ1-6|once|TRBD1|13|TRBV30
CALKGQGGSPLHF
TGTGCCTTGAAGGGACAGGGCGGATCACCCCTCCACTTT
>TRBJ2-3|-|TRBD2|16|TRBV7-9
CASSSAAGSGGDTQYF
TGTGCCAGCAGCTCCGCCGCGGGTAGCGGGGGGGATACGCAGTATTTT
>TRBJ1-6|-|-|14|TRBV2
CASRQGIGNSPLHF
TGTGCCAGCAGGCAGGGTATAGGCAATTCACCCCTCCACTTT
>TRBJ2-7|-|TRBD1|15|TRBV5-1
CASSPRQGADYEQYF
TGCGCCAGCAGCCCGCGACAGGGGGCGGACTACGAGCAGTACTTC
>TRBJ1-1|once|-|14|TRBV6-5
CASRSGVGDTEAFF
TGTGCCAGCAGGTCGGGGGTCGGTGACACTGAAGCTTTCTTT
>TRBJ2-2|-|-|15|TRBV9
CASSVALDNTGELFF
TGTGCCAGCAGCGTAGCTTTAGATAACACCGGGGAGCTGTTTTTT
>TRBJ2-3|-|TRBD2|15|TRBV10-3
CAISGASGGLDTQYF
TGTGCCATCAGTGGGGCTAGCGGGGGCCTGGATACGCAGTATTTT
>TRBJ1-2|-|-|15|TRBV24-1
CATSVTGRYYYGYTF
TGTGCCACCAGTGTTACGGGGAGGTATTACTATGGCTACACCTTC
>TRBJ1-3|-|-|15|TRBV6-4
CASSDPTSSGNTIYF
TGTGCCAGCAGTGACCCAACAAGCTCTGGAAACACCATATATTTT
>TRBJ2-5|once|-|15|TRBV7-2
CASSSLPDRQETQYF
TGTGCCAGCAGCTCACTCCCCGACAGACAAGAGACCCAGTACTTC
>TRBJ2-2|-|-|15|TRBV24-1
CATSEPRGIAGELFF
TGTGCCACCAGTGAGCCGAGGGGGATCGCCGGGGAGCTGTTTTTT
>TRBJ2-2|-|TRBD1|14|TRBV7-8
CATVRGRNTGELFF
TGTGCTACAGTTAGGGGGCGAAACACCGGGGAGCTGTTTTTT
>TRBJ1-4|-|TRBD1|16|TRBV30
CAWSVRQGRSNEKLFF
TGTGCCTGGAGTGTCCGACAGGGACGGTCTAATGAAAAACTGTTTTTT
>TRBJ1-2|-|-|15|TRBV7-8
CASTPGHRTPYGYTF
TGTGCCAGCACCCCAGGACATCGGACACCCTATGGCTACACCTTC
>TRBJ1-3|-|-|13|TRBV24-1
CATTGPSGNTIYF
TGTGCCACAACAGGGCCCTCTGGAAACACCATATATTTT
>TRBJ2-7|-|-|18|TRBV28
CASSSRELASLLPYEQYF
TGTGCCAGCAGTTCCCGGGAGCTGGCTAGCCTTCTTCCCTACGAGCAGTACTTC
>TRBJ1-5|-|-|15|TRBV6-5
CASSPGFRANQPQHF
TGTGCCAGCAGTCCGGGATTTAGGGCCAATCAGCCCCAGCATTTT
>TRBJ2-5|many|-|14|TRBV9
CASSVGTDQETQYF
TGTGCCAGCAGCGTAGGGACAGATCAAGAGACCCAGTACTTC
>TRBJ1-1|-|-|12|TRBV10-3
CAISDGVTEAFF
TGTGCCATCAGTGACGGGGTCACTGAAGCTTTCTTT
>TRBJ2-2|-|-|15|TRBV3-1/TRBV3-2
CASRPTTGRPGELFF
TGTGCCAGCAGACCCACGACAGGGAGGCCCGGGGAGCTGTTTTTT
>TRBJ1-1|-|TRBD1|14|TRBV11-2
CASSFDRGGTEAFF
TGTGCCAGCAGCTTTGACAGGGGAGGTACTGAAGCTTTCTTT
>TRBJ1-1|-|-|14|TRBV27
CASSLLGTRLEAFF
TGTGCCAGCAGTTTGCTCGGGACACGGCTTGAAGCTTTCTTT
>TRBJ1-6|-|-|15|TRBV2
CASTGYRSQDSPLHF
TGTGCCAGCACGGGGTATCGGAGTCAGGATTCACCCCTCCACTTT
>TRBJ2-3|-|TRBD1|15|TRBV29-1
CSGLDRGLVTDTQYF
TGCAGCGGGCTGGACAGGGGGCTTGTGACAGATACGCAGTATTTT
>TRBJ2-2|-|-|12|TRBV10-2
CASSPGGGELFF
TGCGCCAGCAGCCCCGGCGGAGGGGAGCTGTTTTTT
>TRBJ2-3|-|TRBD2|15|TRBV3-1/TRBV3-2
CASSQTGLVKDTQYF
TGTGCCAGCAGCCAAACGGGACTAGTAAAAGATACGCAGTATTTT